This entry lists 14 T cell receptor beta chains sequenced from one sample in a study of vaccination and CD4 T cells after COVID-19. Their antigen targets remain unknown. Described treatment: roughly 10-day PBMC culture with coronavirus spike peptide pools or control peptides (ViraFEST assay). The Oncomine TCR Beta short-read assay was what sequenced the DNA obtained from cultured CD4+ T cells. TCRdb reprocessed the PCR reads with MiXCR, giving one entry per CDR3 protein. The sample contains thousands of distinct CDR3 sequences, approximately 67% of which appear only once. The sequenced sample was CD4+ T cells from blood, cultured in vitro, obtained before SARS-CoV-2 vaccination. The receptors stem from a human donor who had recovered from COVID-19.

This clonotype has more than one count but fewer than ten. The V and J genes are TRBV6-2 or TRBV6-3 and TRBJ1-5; possible D gene TRBD1, 6 bases. CDR1 is MNHEY, CDR2 SVGEGT, per germline. CDR3 length: 14 residues. Trimming shortened V by 8 bases and J by 7 bases, and 18 bases separated the two germline ends. The DNA for the CDR3 is TGTGCCAGCGATTCTGGGACATTACGACAGCCCCAGCATTTT. The encoded protein is CASDSGTLRQPQHF.

The rearrangement links TRBV30 to TRBJ2-7; 16 nucleotides line up with TRBD2. In germline, CDR1 is GTSNPN, CDR2 SVGIG (reference sequence). The V segment lost 0 bases and the J segment 4 bases; nucleotides outside the gene matches: 9. The CDR3 is 18 residues long. The CDR3 loop reads CAWSVRQGLAGGFYEQYF. In nucleotides, the CDR3 is TGTGCCTGGAGTGTACGCCAGGGACTAGCGGGAGGGTTTTACGAGCAGTACTTC.

The V gene is TRBV20-1, the J gene TRBJ1-2; no clear D gene. Germline assignment: CDR1 DFQATT and CDR2 SNEGSKA (reference sequence). The V and J ends lost 0 bases and 4 bases respectively, with 3 bases between them. The CDR3 length is 11 residues. DNA for the CDR3: TGCAGTGCTAGAGAAGCCTATGGCTACACCTTC. It specifies CSAREAYGYTF.

The V call is TRBV27, the J call TRBJ1-6; 8 positions agree with TRBD1. With V trimmed by 8 bases and J by 9 bases, 3 bases remained unmatched. Germline V gene lookup returns CDR1 MNHEY and CDR2 SMNVEV (reference sequence). The CDR3 consists of 12 residues. CDR3 nucleotides: TGTGCCAGCGGACAGGGTTTTTCACCCCTCCACTTT. Protein product: CASGQGFSPLHF.

The V gene is TRBV7-9, the J gene TRBJ2-7; TRBD1 agrees at 9 bases. The CDR3 length is 15 residues. The germline CDR1 and CDR2 sequences are SEHNR and FQNEAQ (reference sequence). V lost 4 bases to trimming and J lost 5 bases; unmatched junction nucleotides: 9. The CDR3 loop reads CASSSPGQGVHEQYF. The CDR3 bases are TGTGCCAGCAGCTCCCCGGGACAGGGAGTCCACGAGCAGTACTTC.

The chain couples TRBV20-1 to TRBJ1-6, with 9 bases lining up with TRBD1. V lost 6 bases and J lost 1; bases outside the gene matches: 1. The CDR3 spans 14 residues. CDR1 and CDR2 from the germline V gene are DFQATT and SNEGSKA (reference sequence). The CDR3 bases are TGCAGTGCGGGGACAGGGTCCTATAATTCACCCCTCCACTTT. It specifies CSAGTGSYNSPLHF.

Only one count was recorded for this clonotype. The V call is TRBV20-1, the J call TRBJ2-1; 9 nucleotides match TRBD2. This CDR3 comprises 22 residues. J lost 0 bases, V lost 0 bases, and 21 bases had no gene match. Germline V gene lookup returns CDR1 DFQATT and CDR2 SNEGSKA (reference sequence). In nucleotides, the CDR3 is TGCAGTGCTAGAGATCGCTTGGGGGGCGGGAGGGACTTTAGCAGCTCCTACAATGAGCAGTTCTTC. This sequence encodes CSARDRLGGGRDFSSSYNEQFF.

J is TRBJ2-7 and V is TRBV10-3; either TRBD1 or TRBD2 may supply D (5 bases each). V lost 6 bases and J 6 bases, leaving 12 bases between the germline ends. Per the germline V gene, CDR1 is ENHRY and CDR2 is SYGVKD. The CDR3 consists of 12 residues. CDR3 sequence reads: CAIRAGRGEQYF. Written as DNA, the CDR3 is TGTGCCATCAGGGCAGGGAGAGGCGAGCAGTACTTC.

The V and J genes are TRBV15 and TRBJ2-2, with 12 nucleotides matching TRBD2. This CDR3 is built from 17 residues. Germline trimming cut 3 bases from V and 3 bases from J; bases unmatched to any gene: 5. The V gene's germline CDR1 is LNHNV and CDR2 YYDKDF (reference sequence). DNA for the CDR3: TGTGCCACCAGCAGGGACACTAGCGGGAGGCACACCGGGGAGCTGTTTTTT. Its protein product is CATSRDTSGRHTGELFF. Full variable domain (rest looked up from reference TRBV15 and TRBJ2-2): DAMVIQNPRYQVTQFGKPVTLSCSQTLNHNVMYWYQQKSSQAPKLLFHYYDKDFNNEADTPDNFQSRRPNTSFCFLDIRSPGLGDTAMYLCATSRDTSGRHTGELFFGEGSRLTVL.

The V and J genes are TRBV20-1 and TRBJ2-5, with a weak D call TRBD1 (5 bases). The CDR3 has 16 amino acids. Germline lookup yields CDR1 DFQATT and CDR2 SNEGSKA (reference sequence). The V gene lost 3 bases and the J gene lost 5 bases, with 22 bases spanning the gap. For the CDR3, the DNA is TGCAGTGCTAGTCCGGCTGGCGCAGGGATCGGGGAGACCCAGTACTTC. Amino acid sequence: CSASPAGAGIGETQYF.

The J gene is TRBJ2-1, the V gene TRBV20-1; D call uncertain. Per germline, CDR1 DFQATT and CDR2 SNEGSKA (reference sequence). The CDR3 has 14 amino acids. Deletions cut 0 bases from V and 7 bases from J, with 13 bases between. The CDR3 protein is CSARDRVNTNEQFF. CDR3 nucleotide sequence: TGCAGTGCTAGAGATCGGGTTAACACTAATGAGCAGTTCTTC.

This clonotype appeared a few times. V gene TRBV7-8 combines with J gene TRBJ1-5; D uncertain. V lost 7 bases and J 4 bases, leaving 14 bases between the germline ends. Germline V gene lookup returns CDR1 SGHVS and CDR2 FQNEAQ. There are 14 residues in the CDR3. The CDR3, as DNA: TGTGCCAGCACCGTTGGCGCGGGAAATCAGCCCCAGCATTTT. Translation: CASTVGAGNQPQHF.

The gene calls are TRBV5-1 and TRBJ1-6; D not certain. The CDR3 is 15 amino acids. CDR1 and CDR2 from the germline V gene are SGHRS and YFSETQ. Trimming stripped 0 bases from V and 2 bases from J, with 6 bases between. The CDR3 sequence: CASSLVSPYNSPLHF. CDR3 DNA sequence: TGCGCCAGCAGCTTGGTGAGCCCCTATAATTCACCCCTCCACTTT.

This clonotype was observed a handful of times. This rearrangement joins TRBV6-1 to TRBJ1-1, with 9 bases aligning to TRBD1. CDR1 is MNHNS and CDR2 is SASEGT in the germline V gene. V gave up 10 bases and J gave up 1 base; unmatched junction bases: 10. This CDR3 is 15 amino acids long. The CDR3 reads CATLPGDRENTEAFF. In DNA, the CDR3 is TGTGCCACCTTGCCGGGGGACAGGGAGAACACTGAAGCTTTCTTT.